Presented here are 30 T cell receptor beta chains from one specimen sequenced in a study of blood T cell repertoires in COVID-19. TCRdb keeps only in-frame clones here, not all; method: immunoSEQ multiplex PCR. Among some 100,000 clones listed, approximately 90% were seen once. Sequenced sample: peripheral blood. These receptors all come from a man over 45 with acute or convalescent COVID-19.

The V gene is TRBV5-1, the J gene TRBJ2-5; D is perhaps TRBD1 (6 bases). The germline V and J ends were trimmed by 4 bases and 1 base, with 14 bases remaining between them. The CDR3 runs to 15 residues. In germline, CDR1 is SGHRS, CDR2 YFSETQ. CDR3 region: CASSDRQGPQETQYF. CDR3 in DNA: TGCGCCAGCAGCGACCGGCAGGGGCCCCAAGAGACCCAGTACTTC.

The chain has TRBV5-1 and TRBJ2-5; 8 positions agree with TRBD2. Per the germline V gene, CDR1 is SGHRS and CDR2 is YFSETQ. This CDR3 spans 14 amino acids. V lost 0 bases and J lost 7; bases outside the gene matches: 5. CDR3 in DNA: TGCGCCAGCAGCTTGGGGCGGGAGGCCGTGACCCAGTACTTC. Protein sequence: CASSLGREAVTQYF. Full variable domain (remainder filled in from reference TRBV5-1 and TRBJ2-5): KAGVTQTPRYLIKTRGQQVTLSCSPISGHRSVSWYQQTPGQGLQFLFEYFSETQRNKGNFPGRFSGRQFSNSRSEMNVSTLELGDSALYLCASSLGREAVTQYFGPGTRLLVL.

The CDR3 DNA reads TGTGCCAGCAGTTTTTACCCAGTAGCGGCTAGCTCCTACGAGCAGTACTTC. The encoded protein is CASSFYPVAASSYEQYF. The V gene is TRBV27, the J gene TRBJ2-7; D is perhaps TRBD2 (6 bases). CDR3 size: 17 residues. Germline V lookup: CDR1 MNHEY, CDR2 SMNVEV (reference sequence). V lost 3 bases and J 0 bases, leaving 18 bases between the germline ends.

This clone was found a few times. The genes are TRBV2 and TRBJ1-1, with 7 bases that match TRBD1. In germline, CDR1 is SNHLY, CDR2 FYNNEI. The CDR3 sequence is 17 residues long. V gave up 4 bases and J gave up 4 bases; unmatched junction bases: 15. CDR3 in amino acids: CASSVEGAWVLSTEAFF. As DNA, the CDR3 is TGTGCCAGCAGTGTTGAGGGGGCGTGGGTTTTGTCCACTGAAGCTTTCTTT.

The rearrangement uses TRBV6-5 and TRBJ2-1; D may be TRBD2 (6 bases). This CDR3 contains 16 residues. V lost 2 bases to trimming and J lost 3 bases, with 14 bases between them. Germline CDR1 is MNHEY and CDR2 is SVGAGI. The CDR3 DNA follows: TGTGCCAGCAGTTACGGTACGGGGGAAGGCTACAATGAGCAGTTCTTC. Translating it yields CASSYGTGEGYNEQFF.

V is TRBV5-3 and J is TRBJ1-1, with 7 bases fitting TRBD1. TRBV5-3 is placed among ORFs of uncertain function. The CDR3 has 15 residues. V was clipped by 1 base and J by 2 bases; unmatched bases: 5. CDR3 protein: CARSLTGALNTEAFF. The CDR3 DNA reads as TGTGCCAGAAGCTTGACAGGGGCCCTTAACACTGAAGCTTTCTTT.

This clone has a single count. The chain links TRBV28 to TRBJ1-4; tentative D call: TRBD1 (5 bases). Germline V gene data show CDR1 as MDHEN and CDR2 as SYDVKM. V was trimmed by 6 bases and J by 4 bases, leaving 15 bases between them. The CDR3 has 15 residues. CDR3 sequence (DNA): TGTGCCAGCAGGGTCGGGGGAGGTGGTAATGAAAAACTGTTTTTT. This gives the protein CASRVGGGGNEKLFF.

The chain is built from TRBV14 and TRBJ1-2, with a weak D call TRBD1 (6 bases). CDR1 and CDR2 from the germline V gene are SGHDN and FVKESK. The CDR3 consists of 16 residues. The V end lost 4 bases, the J end lost 1 base, and 16 bases lay between the germline ends. The CDR3 sequence: CASSRSRTVNNYGYTF. CDR3 nucleotides: TGTGCCAGCAGCCGCTCGCGGACAGTGAATAACTATGGCTACACCTTC.

This clone was observed once. V usage is TRBV7-6 and J usage is TRBJ2-7; D not certain. Looked up from germline, CDR1 is SGHVS and CDR2 is FNYEAQ. V was clipped by 2 bases and J by 0 bases, with 11 bases between them. The CDR3 runs 15 residues. In nucleotides, the CDR3 is TGTGCCAGCAGCTTAAGCGACGACGTCTCCTACGAGCAGTACTTC. It encodes CASSLSDDVSYEQYF.

The chain couples TRBV24-1 to TRBJ2-1; 9 positions agree with TRBD2. Per germline, CDR1 KGHDR and CDR2 SFDVKD. The V gene end was trimmed by 4 bases and the J gene end by 4 bases; junction bases not matched to a gene: 7. CDR3 size: 16 residues. CDR3 DNA sequence: TGTGCCACCAGTGACCCCGTTCTAGCGGGATACAATGAGCAGTTCTTC. This encodes CATSDPVLAGYNEQFF.

The chain joins TRBV5-1 to TRBJ2-3, with D perhaps TRBD1 (5 bases). Germline values: CDR1 SGHRS, CDR2 YFSETQ. Trimming shortened V by 3 bases and J by 1 base, and 12 bases separated the two germline ends. CDR3 length equals 15 residues. This chain's CDR3 is CASSYDPQGTDTQYF. The CDR3 coding sequence is TGCGCCAGCAGCTACGATCCACAGGGCACAGATACGCAGTATTTT.

This clone appeared once. The chain recombines TRBV5-1 with TRBJ2-3; D perhaps matches TRBD2 (6 bases). Trimming took 0 bases from V and 0 from J, leaving 11 bases between them. Germline V lookup: CDR1 SGHRS, CDR2 YFSETQ. The CDR3 spans 16 residues. This CDR3 is CASSLVGGTSTDTQYF. The CDR3 bases are TGCGCCAGCAGCTTGGTCGGCGGGACTAGCACAGATACGCAGTATTTT.

The CDR3: CASSKAGTGGGTEAFF. The CDR3 DNA follows: TGTGCCAGCAGCAAAGCGGGGACAGGGGGTGGCACTGAAGCTTTCTTT. J is TRBJ1-1 and V is TRBV21-1; the table names TRBD1, a call not compared with the DNA. TRBV21-1 is assigned pseudogene status. The CDR3 extends over 16 amino acids.

The chain has TRBV19 and TRBJ2-5; 9 nucleotides align to TRBD1. The germline V gene encodes CDR1 LNHDA and CDR2 SQIVND (reference sequence). This CDR3 is 17 amino acids long. V lost 3 bases and J lost 6; bases outside the gene matches: 14. As DNA, the CDR3 is TGTGCCAGTAGTATCCGTCCCGCCCAACAGGGGGCGAAGACCCAGTACTTC. Amino acids: CASSIRPAQQGAKTQYF.

This chain connects TRBV5-1 to TRBJ2-7, with 8 bases that match TRBD2. Trimming removed 4 bases from V and 5 bases from J; junction bases left unmatched: 11. From germline, CDR1 is SGHRS and CDR2 YFSETQ. The CDR3 totals 15 residues. The CDR3 sequence: CASSIRGGGPHEQYF. The CDR3 DNA sequence: TGCGCCAGCAGCATTCGGGGCGGGGGGCCCCACGAGCAGTACTTC.

The chain couples TRBV5-1 to TRBJ2-1; tentative D call: TRBD2 (5 bases). Trimming removed 3 bases from V and 4 bases from J, with 14 bases in between. Germline loops: CDR1 SGHRS, CDR2 YFSETQ. The length of the CDR3 is 15 residues. CDR3 residues: CASSSKLGEYNEQFF. The CDR3 bases are TGCGCCAGCAGCTCAAAACTCGGGGAGTACAATGAGCAGTTCTTC.

The chain recombines TRBV29-1 with TRBJ1-1, with D possibly being TRBD1 (6 bases). The CDR3 consists of 13 residues. Germline V lookup: CDR1 SQVTM, CDR2 ANQGSEA. V lost 8 bases to trimming and J lost 0 bases, with 13 bases between them. In DNA, the CDR3 is TGCAGCTCAAGGACAGACATGAACACTGAAGCTTTCTTT. This translates into CSSRTDMNTEAFF.

This clone has a single count. The V and J genes are TRBV6-5 and TRBJ1-2; 8 bases agree with TRBD1. V shed 5 bases, J shed 7 bases, and the junction held 3 bases outside the gene matches. The CDR3 sequence is 12 residues long. Germline-derived CDR1 and CDR2 are MNHEY and SVGAGI. This CDR3 is CASSLQGGGYTF. CDR3 DNA: TGTGCCAGCAGTCTACAGGGGGGTGGCTACACCTTC.

The chain's CDR3 is CASSLGLAGNNEQFF. In DNA, the CDR3 is TGTGCCAGCAGCTTGGGACTAGCGGGAAACAATGAGCAGTTCTTC. The chain joins TRBV7-9 to TRBJ2-1; 13 nucleotides line up with TRBD2. Germline assignment: CDR1 SEHNR and CDR2 FQNEAQ (reference sequence). The CDR3 runs 15 residues. The junction had 1 base not matched to a gene; V was cut back by 3 bases and J by 5 bases. Supplemented by reference TRBV7-9 and TRBJ2-1, the full variable domain reads DTGVSQNPRHKITKRGQNVTFRCDPISEHNRLYWYRQTLGQGPEFLTYFQNEAQLEKSRLLSDRFSAERPKGSFSTLEIQRTEQGDSAMYLCASSLGLAGNNEQFFGPGTRLTVL.

The V call is TRBV15, the J call TRBJ2-1; 8 bases map to TRBD2. This CDR3 comprises 14 residues. Germline CDR1 LNHNV, CDR2 YYDKDF (reference sequence). J lost 4 bases, V lost 6 bases, and 5 bases had no gene match. CDR3 sequence: CATRGGGPYNEQFF. CDR3 nucleotide sequence: TGTGCCACCAGAGGCGGGGGGCCATACAATGAGCAGTTCTTC.

Notes on this clone: A junction boundary mismatches the germline segment, possibly from a read error. V gene TRBV5-1 combines with J gene TRBJ2-5; 8 nucleotides agree with TRBD2. Germline V CDR1 and CDR2: SGHRS, YFSETQ. The CDR3 is made up of 16 amino acids. The CDR3 here is CASSLGGSGSQETQYF. In nucleotides, the CDR3 is TGCGCCAGCAGTTTGGGGGGGAGCGGGAGTCAAGAGACCCAGTACTTC.

This chain connects TRBV2 to TRBJ1-1; D gene uncertain. The germline V gene has CDR1 SNHLY and CDR2 FYNNEI. Trimming pared 8 bases from V and 1 base from J, leaving 8 bases between. This CDR3 has 12 residues. The chain's CDR3 is CASSLRNTEAFF. DNA for the CDR3: TGTGCCAGCTCTCTCAGGAACACTGAAGCTTTCTTT. Full variable domain (outside the CDR3, taken from reference TRBV2 and TRBJ1-1): EPEVTQTPSHQVTQMGQEVILRCVPISNHLYFYWYRQILGQKVEFLVSFYNNEISEKSEIFDDQFSVERPDGSNFTLKIRSTKLEDSAMYFCASSLRNTEAFFGQGTRLTVV.

With regard to this clone: The junction departs from germline at one end; a sequencing error may be responsible. The V gene is TRBV5-6, the J gene TRBJ1-5; D ambiguous. This CDR3 comprises 14 residues. Germline lookup yields CDR1 SGHDT and CDR2 YYEEEE. The CDR3 sequence: CANSLRRGNQPQHF. Written as DNA, the CDR3 is TGTGCCAACAGCTTGAGGAGAGGGAATCAGCCCCAGCATTTT.

The chain has TRBV4-1 and TRBJ2-5; D gene ambiguous. V gave up 0 bases and J gave up 5 bases, with 13 bases separating them. The germline gives CDR1 MGHRA, CDR2 YSYEKL. This CDR3 has 15 amino acids. CDR3 in DNA: TGCGCCAGCAGCCAAGAGCAGAGACTCTCGGAGACCCAGTACTTC. It codes for CASSQEQRLSETQYF.

The rearrangement uses TRBV6-5 and TRBJ2-1; 11 bases agree with TRBD2. The V and J ends lost 7 bases and 4 bases, in that order; junction bases with no gene match: 6. CDR1 MNHEY and CDR2 SVGAGI come from the germline V gene. This CDR3 region has 15 residues. For the CDR3, the DNA is TGTGCCAGCAAAGTAGCGGGAGGGTTGTACAATGAGCAGTTCTTC. Encoded protein: CASKVAGGLYNEQFF.

The genes are TRBV5-1 and TRBJ2-7, with 7 positions matching TRBD2. From germline, CDR1 is SGHRS and CDR2 YFSETQ. Trimming took 0 bases from V and 3 from J; bases not matched to a gene: 3. The CDR3 contains 14 residues. This CDR3 is CASSLAGTIYEQYF. In nucleotides, the CDR3 is TGCGCCAGCAGCTTGGCCGGGACTATCTACGAGCAGTACTTC.

This chain connects TRBV6-6 to TRBJ1-1, with 7 bases lining up with TRBD1. Germline CDR1 is MNHNY and CDR2 is SVGAGI (reference sequence). The V gene end was trimmed by 7 bases and the J gene end by 0 bases; junction bases not matched to a gene: 8. This CDR3 is 15 amino acids long. The CDR3 DNA reads TGTGCCAGCAAGAAGGGACAGCAGATGAACACTGAAGCTTTCTTT. Translation: CASKKGQQMNTEAFF.

J is TRBJ2-2 and V is TRBV15; D perhaps matches TRBD2 (5 bases). The V end was cut by 3 bases, the J end by 8 bases, with 10 bases between. This CDR3 contains 13 residues. CDR1 and CDR2 from the germline V gene are LNHNV and YYDKDF (reference sequence). In nucleotides, the CDR3 is TGTGCCACCAGCAGCCCGGTAGCGGGGGAGCTGTTTTTT. Its protein is CATSSPVAGELFF.

This rearrangement joins TRBV19 to TRBJ1-2; 11 positions match TRBD1. Per germline, CDR1 LNHDA and CDR2 SQIVND (reference sequence). The CDR3 is 16 amino acids. V was pared by 3 bases and J by 8 bases, with 11 bases of the junction left unmatched. In DNA, the CDR3 is TGTGCCAGTAGTATCGGGCCGGGACAGGGGGTTTTCGGCTACACCTTC. Its translation is CASSIGPGQGVFGYTF.

The rearrangement uses TRBV9 and TRBJ2-1; tentative D call: TRBD2 (5 bases). The CDR3 consists of 16 residues. Germline CDR1 and CDR2: SGDLS and YYNGEE. V was pared by 0 bases and J by 0 bases, with 10 bases between. CDR3 amino acids: CASSVDVGSSYNEQFF. Written as DNA, the CDR3 is TGTGCCAGCAGCGTAGATGTGGGGAGCTCCTACAATGAGCAGTTCTTC.